The sequence of this T cell receptor beta chain was determined in a study of OX40 agonist ivuxolimab in advanced cancers. The CDR3 loop spans 15 amino acids. The germline CDR1 and CDR2 sequences are SGDLS and YYNGEE. V shed 3 bases, J shed 12 bases, and the junction held 12 bases outside the gene matches. Using immunoSEQ multiplex PCR, the repertoire was profiled, and TCRdb retains in-frame clones only, with some absent. The repertoire holds some 17,000 clones, with 72% as singletons. The V and J genes are TRBV9 and TRBJ1-4, with 9 bases lining up with TRBD1. Sample: CD4+ or CD8+ T cells sorted from blood, taken in a trial of the OX40 agonist ivuxolimab. The sequence derives from an adult with an advanced solid tumor such as melanoma, head and neck, liver or kidney cancer. DNA for the CDR3: TGTGCCAGCAGCGCCGGGACAGGGAGGGAAAGGGAACTGTTTTTT. Residues: CASSAGTGRERELFF.